The rows below give T cell receptor beta chains drawn from one sample of a study of T-cell memory formation after mild COVID-19. TCRdb analysed the 5' RACE reads with MiXCR anew, one entry per CDR3 protein. Here the sample spans more than 400,000 distinct CDR3 sequences, 15% to 20% being singletons. The source material was PBMCs or a T cell subset sorted from them (not recorded which). Receptors originate from an adult woman who had mild COVID-19 (a few samples of this study predate the infection). Cell type and time point are not known. Both conserved end residues are part of each CDR3. Fields, in order: clone size, V gene, D gene, J gene, CDR3 DNA, CDR3 protein. D genes are given only for firm matches. Size is stated for part of the rows, as once, few or many counts, or as a class when the clone is expanded.

clone_size: NA; v_call: TRBV2; d_call: NA; j_call: TRBJ1-5; cdr3_nt: TGTGCCAGCAGTGAAGCCCGCCCGCTTGGGACGGCCCAGCATTTT; cdr3_aa: CASSEARPLGTAQHF
clone_size: few; v_call: TRBV30; d_call: TRBD1; j_call: TRBJ1-2; cdr3_nt: TGTGCCTGGAGAGGACAGGGGAGCTATGGCTACACCTTC; cdr3_aa: CAWRGQGSYGYTF
clone_size: few; v_call: TRBV29-1; d_call: NA; j_call: TRBJ1-2; cdr3_nt: TGCAGCGTTGAATTGGGAGGGCTAACCTATGGCTACACCTTC; cdr3_aa: CSVELGGLTYGYTF
clone_size: few; v_call: TRBV7-2; d_call: TRBD1; j_call: TRBJ2-7; cdr3_nt: TGTGCCAGCAGCTCAAGACAGGGGGGCTACGAGCAGTACTTC; cdr3_aa: CASSSRQGGYEQYF
clone_size: few; v_call: TRBV7-9; d_call: TRBD1; j_call: TRBJ1-4; cdr3_nt: TGTGCCAGCAGCCGGGACAGGGTGTTTGAAAAACTGTTTTTT; cdr3_aa: CASSRDRVFEKLFF
clone_size: NA; v_call: TRBV9; d_call: TRBD1; j_call: TRBJ2-1; cdr3_nt: TGTGCCAGCAGCATCTACAGGGACAGTGAGCAGTTCTTC; cdr3_aa: CASSIYRDSEQFF
clone_size: few; v_call: TRBV30; d_call: NA; j_call: TRBJ2-7; cdr3_nt: TGTGCCTGGAGTGTACTTGGACAGCAGTACTTC; cdr3_aa: CAWSVLGQQYF
clone_size: few; v_call: TRBV5-1; d_call: TRBD1; j_call: TRBJ2-5; cdr3_nt: TGCGCCAGCAGCTTGGCCCAGGGGGAAGAGACCCAGTACTTC; cdr3_aa: CASSLAQGEETQYF
clone_size: NA; v_call: TRBV7-2; d_call: NA; j_call: TRBJ2-1; cdr3_nt: TGTGCCAGCAGCTCCCAGGGCTTGACCTACAATGAGCAGTTCTTC; cdr3_aa: CASSSQGLTYNEQFF
clone_size: NA; v_call: TRBV6-1; d_call: TRBD1; j_call: TRBJ2-7; cdr3_nt: TGTGCCAGGACCTTACAGGGGACAAGCTCCTACGAGCAGTACTTC; cdr3_aa: CARTLQGTSSYEQYF
clone_size: few; v_call: TRBV21-1; d_call: NA; j_call: TRBJ2-1; cdr3_nt: TGTGCCAGCAGCTTAAGGGGCGGGGACGATGAGCAGTTCTTC; cdr3_aa: CASSLRGGDDEQFF
clone_size: many; v_call: TRBV7-6; d_call: TRBD1; j_call: TRBJ2-7; cdr3_nt: TGTGCCAGCAGCTTAGGGGGACAGAATTCATACGAGCAGTACTTC; cdr3_aa: CASSLGGQNSYEQYF
clone_size: many; v_call: TRBV11-3; d_call: TRBD1; j_call: TRBJ2-2; cdr3_nt: TGTGCCACACAGGGGTACGGGGAGCTGTTTTTT; cdr3_aa: CATQGYGELFF
clone_size: many; v_call: TRBV7-9; d_call: TRBD2; j_call: TRBJ2-1; cdr3_nt: TGTGCCAGCAGCGTTAGCGGGAGCTCCTACAATGAGCAGTTCTTC; cdr3_aa: CASSVSGSSYNEQFF
clone_size: NA; v_call: TRBV29-1; d_call: NA; j_call: TRBJ2-3; cdr3_nt: TGCAGCGTTGAAATGTTGTTAGCGGCCACAGATACGCAGTATTTT; cdr3_aa: CSVEMLLAATDTQYF
clone_size: few; v_call: TRBV2; d_call: NA; j_call: TRBJ1-5; cdr3_nt: TGTGCCAGCAGTTCACCGCCTCGTAGCAATCAGCCCCAGCATTTT; cdr3_aa: CASSSPPRSNQPQHF
clone_size: NA; v_call: TRBV20-1; d_call: TRBD1; j_call: TRBJ1-2; cdr3_nt: TGCAGTCCCGCAACAACAGGGGAGAACTATGGCTACACCTTC; cdr3_aa: CSPATTGENYGYTF
clone_size: NA; v_call: TRBV7-3; d_call: NA; j_call: TRBJ1-1; cdr3_nt: TGTGCCAGCAGCTTAACCTCAGGGATCAACACTGAAGCTTTCTTT; cdr3_aa: CASSLTSGINTEAFF
clone_size: few; v_call: TRBV7-9; d_call: TRBD1; j_call: TRBJ2-5; cdr3_nt: TGTGCCAGCAGCTTAGAGACAGGGGCCCAAGAGACCCAGTACTTC; cdr3_aa: CASSLETGAQETQYF
clone_size: once; v_call: TRBV2; d_call: TRBD1; j_call: TRBJ2-6; cdr3_nt: TGTGCCAGCAGCACACAGGGGTTTGGGGCCAACGTCCTGACTTTC; cdr3_aa: CASSTQGFGANVLTF
clone_size: few; v_call: TRBV3-1; d_call: TRBD1; j_call: TRBJ2-7; cdr3_nt: TGTGCCAGCACCTTGGGACAGGGAAGGGACGAGCAGTACTTC; cdr3_aa: CASTLGQGRDEQYF
clone_size: NA; v_call: TRBV12-3/TRBV12-4; d_call: NA; j_call: TRBJ1-2; cdr3_nt: TGTGCCAGCAGCAGTTTTAGAGGGCGGGATGGCTACACCTTC; cdr3_aa: CASSSFRGRDGYTF
clone_size: few; v_call: TRBV19; d_call: NA; j_call: TRBJ1-5; cdr3_nt: TGTGCCAGTAAGTCAGCCAACAATCAGCCCCAGCATTTT; cdr3_aa: CASKSANNQPQHF
clone_size: NA; v_call: TRBV7-2; d_call: NA; j_call: TRBJ2-5; cdr3_nt: TGTGCCAGCAGCTTAGTCCCCCGTGGAGGGGAGACCCAGTACTTC; cdr3_aa: CASSLVPRGGETQYF
clone_size: NA; v_call: TRBV4-1; d_call: TRBD1; j_call: TRBJ1-2; cdr3_nt: TGCGCCAGCAGCCAAGATTTGGGGGACAGCGGGTATGGCTACACCTTC; cdr3_aa: CASSQDLGDSGYGYTF
clone_size: few; v_call: TRBV27; d_call: TRBD1; j_call: TRBJ2-7; cdr3_nt: TGTGCCAGCAGTTTAAGGACAGGGCAACTAGTAACCTACGAGCAGTACTTC; cdr3_aa: CASSLRTGQLVTYEQYF
clone_size: many; v_call: TRBV2; d_call: NA; j_call: TRBJ2-7; cdr3_nt: TGTGCCAGCATGAACGAATGGGGGTCATACGAGCAGTACTTC; cdr3_aa: CASMNEWGSYEQYF
clone_size: many; v_call: TRBV7-9; d_call: NA; j_call: TRBJ1-5; cdr3_nt: TGTGCCAGCAGCTTGGCTGGGAGCAATCAGCCCCAGCATTTT; cdr3_aa: CASSLAGSNQPQHF
clone_size: many; v_call: TRBV4-1; d_call: NA; j_call: TRBJ2-1; cdr3_nt: TGCGCCAGCAGCCCACAGCCGGGGGCGAAAGACAATGAGCAGTTCTTC; cdr3_aa: CASSPQPGAKDNEQFF
clone_size: NA; v_call: TRBV9; d_call: TRBD2; j_call: TRBJ2-7; cdr3_nt: TGTGCCAGCAGCGTAGGTAGAGGAGCGGGAGGATCCTACGAGCAGTACTTC; cdr3_aa: CASSVGRGAGGSYEQYF
clone_size: few; v_call: TRBV7-3; d_call: NA; j_call: TRBJ2-3; cdr3_nt: TGTGCCAGCAGCTTAGGGCTAGCGCGGGGGCTTACGCAGTATTTT; cdr3_aa: CASSLGLARGLTQYF
clone_size: few; v_call: TRBV5-5; d_call: NA; j_call: TRBJ2-3; cdr3_nt: TGTGCCAGCAGCTGGGACTTTAGCACAGATACGCAGTATTTT; cdr3_aa: CASSWDFSTDTQYF
clone_size: NA; v_call: TRBV12-3/TRBV12-4; d_call: TRBD1; j_call: TRBJ1-4; cdr3_nt: TGTGCCAGCAGTTCGACTCCACAGGGGCTGTTTTTT; cdr3_aa: CASSSTPQGLFF
clone_size: NA; v_call: TRBV7-8; d_call: TRBD2; j_call: TRBJ2-2; cdr3_nt: TGTGCCAGCAGCTTAGTACTATTCGCGGGAGGGCCCGGGGAGCTGTTTTTT; cdr3_aa: CASSLVLFAGGPGELFF
clone_size: NA; v_call: TRBV14; d_call: NA; j_call: TRBJ2-7; cdr3_nt: TGTGCCAGCAGCCTGGGTAGGGCCAATCGGATACACAACGAGCAGTACTTC; cdr3_aa: CASSLGRANRIHNEQYF
clone_size: NA; v_call: TRBV12-3/TRBV12-4; d_call: NA; j_call: TRBJ2-1; cdr3_nt: TGTGCCAGCAGCCCGATGGGGGGACTTTACAATGAGCAGTTCTTC; cdr3_aa: CASSPMGGLYNEQFF
clone_size: many; v_call: TRBV6-5; d_call: NA; j_call: TRBJ1-1; cdr3_nt: TGTGCCACCGCATCGCGGGCCCCCACTGAAGCTTTCTTT; cdr3_aa: CATASRAPTEAFF
clone_size: many; v_call: TRBV20-1; d_call: TRBD2; j_call: TRBJ2-3; cdr3_nt: TGCAGTGCTAGCGGCAGCGGGGCCTTCACAGATACGCAGTATTTT; cdr3_aa: CSASGSGAFTDTQYF
clone_size: few; v_call: TRBV7-6; d_call: TRBD1; j_call: TRBJ1-5; cdr3_nt: TGTGCCAGCAGCTTAGGTTCGGGACAGATTAGCAATCAGCCCCAGCATTTT; cdr3_aa: CASSLGSGQISNQPQHF
clone_size: few; v_call: TRBV15; d_call: NA; j_call: TRBJ2-3; cdr3_nt: TGTGCCACCAGCAGGGATTCAGGGATGCGATCCACAGATACGCAGTATTTT; cdr3_aa: CATSRDSGMRSTDTQYF
clone_size: NA; v_call: TRBV12-3/TRBV12-4; d_call: NA; j_call: TRBJ1-1; cdr3_nt: TGTGCCAGCAGCTTCAGAGTTGAGGGAAACACTGAAGCTTTCTTT; cdr3_aa: CASSFRVEGNTEAFF
clone_size: many; v_call: TRBV12-3/TRBV12-4; d_call: NA; j_call: TRBJ2-3; cdr3_nt: TGTGCCAGCAGTTTCGGCGGGAGCACAGATACGCAGTATTTT; cdr3_aa: CASSFGGSTDTQYF